The T cell receptor (beta chain) under discussion was sequenced for a study of T cell clonality in common variable immunodeficiency. CDR1 GTSNPN and CDR2 SVGIG come from the germline V gene (reference sequence). CDR3 length equals 18 residues. Generated by immunoSEQ multiplex PCR, the TCRdb table keeps only in-frame clones and is missing some. The sample offers fewer than 70,000 clones and no singletons, the top ten holding around 1.6%. This clone was seen more than once but under ten times. A read error may produce the germline difference seen at one junction end. The read ends 3 residues early relative to the CDR3; the germline J gene fills the gap.

This sequence originates from a person aged 18 to 75 in good health. What was sequenced was peripheral blood mononuclear cells. This chain connects TRBV30 to TRBJ2-7, with 7 bases fitting TRBD1. Incomplete CDR3 DNA: TGTGCCTGGGGTGTAACCGGGCTTAACGACAGGGTGGGCTGCGAG. This codes for CAWGVTGLNDRVGCE. The entire CDR3 sequence reads CAWGVTGLNDRVGCEQYF.